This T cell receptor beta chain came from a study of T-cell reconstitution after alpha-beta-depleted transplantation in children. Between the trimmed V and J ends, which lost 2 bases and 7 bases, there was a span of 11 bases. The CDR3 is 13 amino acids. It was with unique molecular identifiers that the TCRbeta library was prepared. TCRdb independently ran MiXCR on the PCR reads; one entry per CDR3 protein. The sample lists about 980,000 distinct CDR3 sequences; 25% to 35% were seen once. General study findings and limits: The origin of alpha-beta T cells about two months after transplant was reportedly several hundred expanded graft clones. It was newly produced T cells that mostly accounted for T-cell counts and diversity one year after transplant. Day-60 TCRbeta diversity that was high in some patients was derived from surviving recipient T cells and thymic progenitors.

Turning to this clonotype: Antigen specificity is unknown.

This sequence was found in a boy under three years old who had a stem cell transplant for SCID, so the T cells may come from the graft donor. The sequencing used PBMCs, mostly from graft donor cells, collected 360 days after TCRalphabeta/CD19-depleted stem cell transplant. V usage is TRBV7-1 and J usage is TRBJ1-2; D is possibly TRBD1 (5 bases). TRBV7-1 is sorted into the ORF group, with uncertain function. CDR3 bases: TGTGCCAGCAGCTCACCGGGACGCCCTGGCTACACCTTC. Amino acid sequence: CASSSPGRPGYTF.